Listed here are 14 T cell receptor beta chains from one sample, sequenced in a study of Ad26.COV2.S vaccination and SARS-CoV-2 variants. Stated treatment: around 19 received Ad26.COV2.S at low or high dose, single or two shots; several received placebo; per-sample allocation not given. Sampling occurred on day 63 after the first vaccine or placebo injection. The assay was immunoSEQ multiplex PCR, and TCRdb's table has in-frame clones only and misses some. In the table there are 350,000 to 550,000 clones, roughly 89% of which are singletons. The specimen was peripheral blood, collected in a trial of Ad26.COV2.S vaccine versus placebo. These receptors were obtained from a person aged 18-60 years who received the Ad26.COV2.S COVID-19 vaccine or a placebo.

This sequence joins TRBV12-5 and TRBJ1-5; weak D call: TRBD1 (5 bases). Germline values: CDR1 LGHNT, CDR2 FRNRAP. V lost 4 bases and J lost 1, with 14 bases in between. The CDR3 extends over 16 amino acids. CDR3 in DNA: TGTGCTAGTGGTTCGCTCACGGGGGGGAGCAATCAGCCCCAGCATTTT. Its protein product is CASGSLTGGSNQPQHF.

This sequence joins TRBV15 and TRBJ1-1, with no clear D. Trimming removed 1 base at V and 6 bases at J, with 6 bases between. The CDR3 runs 12 residues. The V gene's germline CDR1 is LNHNV and CDR2 YYDKDF (reference sequence). CDR3 sequence reads: CATSRARPEAFF. DNA of the CDR3: TGTGCCACCAGCAGAGCTCGGCCTGAAGCTTTCTTT.

The chain is built from TRBV25-1 and TRBJ1-4; 8 nucleotides align to TRBD1. The CDR3 sequence is 18 residues long. Per germline, CDR1 MGHDK and CDR2 SYGVNS. J was trimmed by 3 bases and V by 1 base; bases with no gene match: 10. CDR3 in amino acids: CASSESRVWTGPNEKLFF. CDR3 bases: TGTGCCAGCAGTGAATCCCGGGTATGGACAGGGCCTAATGAAAAACTGTTTTTT.

The chain combines TRBV9 with TRBJ1-1; TRBD1 might be the D (6 bases). Trimming pared 0 bases from V and 7 bases from J, leaving 13 bases between. The CDR3 consists of 14 residues. Germline CDR1 and CDR2: SGDLS and YYNGEE. As DNA, the CDR3 is TGTGCCAGCAGCGTAGGGGGACATACCAATGAAGCTTTCTTT. Translated: CASSVGGHTNEAFF.

This sequence joins TRBV4-2 and TRBJ1-2; weak D call: TRBD1 (5 bases). Trimming stripped 2 bases from V and 3 bases from J, with 13 bases between. Germline V gene lookup returns CDR1 LGHNA and CDR2 YNFKEQ. The CDR3 is 15 residues long. The CDR3 here is CASSQRTGRDYGYTF. CDR3 coding DNA: TGTGCCAGCAGCCAACGTACAGGCCGAGACTATGGCTACACCTTC.

The gene calls are TRBV18 and TRBJ2-6, with 7 bases aligning to TRBD1. The CDR3 has 16 residues. Trimming at V came to 4 bases and at J to 3 bases, leaving 6 bases not matched to a gene. The germline V gene has CDR1 KGHSH and CDR2 LQKENI. The CDR3 DNA reads TGTGCCAGCTCACTAAAGGGGGCAGATGGGGCCAACGTCCTGACTTTC. Translation gives CASSLKGADGANVLTF.

The chain is built from TRBV6-5 and TRBJ2-1; possibly TRBD1 for D (6 bases). The V and J ends lost 8 bases and 7 bases respectively, with 21 bases between them. This CDR3 region has 15 residues. In germline, CDR1 is MNHEY, CDR2 SVGAGI. CDR3 in DNA: TGTGCCAGCCCTTCAGACCACAGGGTTAAGAATGAGCAGTTCTTC. Its translation is CASPSDHRVKNEQFF.

DNA for the CDR3: TGTGCCAGCAGCTTCGGGGACAGGGGGCGAGGCTACACCTTC. Translated: CASSFGDRGRGYTF. The V call is TRBV7-3, the J call TRBJ1-2, with 12 nucleotides matching TRBD1. With 3 bases clipped from V and 8 bases from J, the junction kept 4 bases outside the gene matches. This CDR3 has 14 amino acids. Germline-derived CDR1 and CDR2 are SGHTA and FQGTGA.

V is TRBV3-1 (or the pseudogene TRBV3-2) and J is TRBJ1-2, with 8 bases matching TRBD1. CDR1 and CDR2 (germline): LGHDT, YNNKEL (reference sequence). The CDR3 covers 15 residues. J gave up 5 bases and V 2 bases, and 7 bases lay outside the gene matches. The CDR3: CASSQLRQGPYGYTF. As DNA, the CDR3 is TGTGCCAGCAGCCAACTCAGACAGGGGCCTTATGGCTACACCTTC.

This clone is a singleton in its sample. The V and J genes are TRBV11-2 and TRBJ2-1; 8 nucleotides match TRBD2. V trimming: 2 bases; J trimming: 15 bases; junction bases outside the gene matches: 9. The CDR3 is made up of 13 amino acids. Germline-derived CDR1 and CDR2 are SGHAT and FQNNGV. CDR3 bases: TGTGCCAGCAGCTTAAGGCGGGAGGACCTCCGGTTCTTC. This gives the protein CASSLRREDLRFF.

The chain links TRBV28 to TRBJ1-2; the D is unclear. V lost 6 bases to trimming and J lost 8 bases, with 22 bases between them. This CDR3 is built from 15 residues. Germline V gene lookup returns CDR1 MDHEN and CDR2 SYDVKM. This CDR3 reads CASRPGQPLRPGYTF. Here the CDR3 DNA reads TGTGCCAGCAGACCCGGCCAGCCCCTACGGCCCGGCTACACCTTC.

The rearrangement joins TRBV6-2 or TRBV6-3 to TRBJ1-2; D not certain. Germline CDR1 MNHEY, CDR2 SVGEGT. This CDR3 has 18 residues. Trimming removed 2 bases from V and 1 base from J, with 20 bases in between. CDR3 loop: CASSYPRAGRDLNYGYTF. DNA of the CDR3: TGTGCCAGCAGTTACCCCCGTGCTGGCCGGGATCTTAACTATGGCTACACCTTC.

The rearrangement joins TRBV5-1 to TRBJ2-3, with 8 bases aligning to TRBD1. This CDR3 spans 13 amino acids. CDR1 is SGHRS and CDR2 is YFSETQ in the germline V gene. Germline trimming cut 5 bases from V and 5 bases from J; bases unmatched to any gene: 4. The CDR3 sequence is CASRGQGGDTQYF. The CDR3 nucleotides are TGCGCCAGCAGAGGACAGGGCGGAGATACGCAGTATTTT.

The genes are TRBV28 and TRBJ2-1, with 8 bases matching TRBD2. Germline V gene data show CDR1 as MDHEN and CDR2 as SYDVKM. V lost 5 bases to trimming and J lost 5 bases; unmatched junction nucleotides: 14. This CDR3 spans 17 amino acids. CDR3: CASSLPIGRGANNEQFF. CDR3 DNA sequence: TGTGCCAGCAGTCTGCCGATTGGGCGGGGGGCCAACAATGAGCAGTTCTTC.